This is a list of T cell receptor beta chains from one sample in a study of CD8 T cells in Susac syndrome. TCRdb itself ran the immunoSEQ multiplex PCR reads through MiXCR, one entry per CDR3 protein. Of 250,000 to 300,000 distinct CDR3 sequences in the sample, 70% to 90% were seen once. What was sequenced was CD8+ T cells from PBMCs. All receptors derive from a human donor with multiple sclerosis. Both conserved end residues are part of each CDR3. Fields, in order: V gene, J gene, D gene, clone size, CDR3 DNA, CDR3 protein. D genes are given only for firm matches. The size field is filled for only some rows; it gives once, few, many or a size class.

V: TRBV6-7
J: TRBJ1-4
D: -
size: -
DNA: TGTGCCAGCACTCTCGGACAGATATGCGAAAAACTGTTTTTT
CDR3: CASTLGQICEKLFF

V: TRBV4-1
J: TRBJ2-2
D: -
size: once
DNA: TGCGCCAGCAGCCAAGACCCGATTGTCACCGGGGAGCTGTTTTTT
CDR3: CASSQDPIVTGELFF

V: TRBV14
J: TRBJ1-3
D: -
size: -
DNA: TGTGCCAGCGGTACCCGGACTGGAAACACCATATATTTT
CDR3: CASGTRTGNTIYF

V: TRBV27
J: TRBJ2-7
D: -
size: -
DNA: TGTGCCAGCAGTCTCACTAGTCGCCGGATCTACGAGCAGTACTTC
CDR3: CASSLTSRRIYEQYF

V: TRBV5-6
J: TRBJ2-3
D: TRBD1
size: once
DNA: TGTGCCAGCAGCTGGACAGGGGCGGTCGGGAAGGAGGACACAGATACGCAGTATTTT
CDR3: CASSWTGAVGKEDTDTQYF

V: TRBV19
J: TRBJ2-2
D: -
size: -
DNA: TGTGCCAGTAACCCGAGCGGTTACGACACCGGGGAGCTGTTTTTT
CDR3: CASNPSGYDTGELFF

V: TRBV5-5
J: TRBJ2-3
D: TRBD1
size: -
DNA: TGTGCCAGCAGCTCTGGGACAGCTAGCACAGATACGCAGTATTTT
CDR3: CASSSGTASTDTQYF

V: TRBV20-1
J: TRBJ2-4
D: -
size: -
DNA: TGCAGTGCTAGAGTCCCCCGAGGGACACCGAAAGATGCAGCCAAAAACATTCAGTACTTC
CDR3: CSARVPRGTPKDAAKNIQYF

V: TRBV7-9
J: TRBJ2-1
D: -
size: -
DNA: TGTGCCAGCAGCTTAGTCAACGGGAGCTACAATGAGCAGTTCTTC
CDR3: CASSLVNGSYNEQFF

V: TRBV5-1
J: TRBJ2-7
D: TRBD1
size: -
DNA: TGCGCCAGCAGCTTGGTTTCTCCGGGACAGGGGCACTACGAGCAGTACTTC
CDR3: CASSLVSPGQGHYEQYF

V: TRBV11-2
J: TRBJ1-2
D: TRBD1
size: -
DNA: TGTGCCAGCAGCTCTCCGGACAGGGCCATAAACTATGGCTACACCTTC
CDR3: CASSSPDRAINYGYTF

V: TRBV5-1
J: TRBJ2-5
D: -
size: -
DNA: TGCGCCAGCAGCGCCCGGGGACCGGACCCGGAGACCCAGTACTTC
CDR3: CASSARGPDPETQYF

V: TRBV13
J: TRBJ2-7
D: TRBD2
size: -
DNA: TGTGCCAGCAGCTTCGCCGTAGCGGGGACGAACTACGAGCAGTACTTC
CDR3: CASSFAVAGTNYEQYF

V: TRBV7-9
J: TRBJ2-3
D: -
size: -
DNA: TGTGCCAGCAGCCACCAGGACAAAAGCACAGATACGCAGTATTTT
CDR3: CASSHQDKSTDTQYF

V: TRBV28
J: TRBJ1-1
D: TRBD1
size: few
DNA: TGTGCCAGCAGTTTACAGGGGGCCGTCACTGAAGCTTTCTTT
CDR3: CASSLQGAVTEAFF

V: TRBV19
J: TRBJ2-7
D: -
size: -
DNA: TGTGCCAGCCGGGACCGGGCCTCCTACGAGCAGTACTTC
CDR3: CASRDRASYEQYF

V: TRBV4-1
J: TRBJ2-4
D: -
size: -
DNA: TGCGCCAGCAGCCAAGGGTCGGCAGCTCTAGCCAAAAACATTCAGTACTTC
CDR3: CASSQGSAALAKNIQYF

V: TRBV20-1
J: TRBJ1-4
D: -
size: -
DNA: TGCAGTGCTACACTTGACGGACACCATGAAAAACTGTTTTTT
CDR3: CSATLDGHHEKLFF